The 10 T cell receptor beta chains below come from one sample, sequenced in a study of cytomegalovirus exposure and HLA in healthy donors. TCRdb keeps only in-frame clones here, not all; method: immunoSEQ multiplex PCR. The repertoire holds under 300,000 clones, with 85% to 90% as singletons. The sample was PBMCs. These receptors originate from a woman aged 18 to 35 in good health and CMV-seronegative.

V is TRBV5-1 and J is TRBJ1-4; possible D gene TRBD1, 6 bases. The V gene's germline CDR1 is SGHRS and CDR2 YFSETQ. CDR3 length equals 14 residues. Trimming left V 4 bases short and J 7 bases short, with 14 bases between. The CDR3 reads CASSPGQYPEKLFF. In DNA form, the CDR3 reads TGCGCCAGCAGCCCAGGACAGTACCCTGAAAAACTGTTTTTT.

The chain employs TRBV27 and TRBJ2-1, with a possible D match to TRBD2 (6 bases). CDR3 size: 13 residues. Germline loops: CDR1 MNHEY, CDR2 SMNVEV (reference sequence). Deletions cut 9 bases from V and 4 bases from J, with 13 bases between. CDR3 residues: CASSIAGYNEQFF. The DNA for the CDR3 is TGTGCCAGTTCGATCGCGGGGTACAATGAGCAGTTCTTC.

The V and J genes are TRBV5-1 and TRBJ2-3, with 7 bases that match TRBD2. The CDR3 has 16 amino acids. V was pared by 0 bases and J by 2 bases, with 6 bases of the junction left unmatched. Germline V gene lookup returns CDR1 SGHRS and CDR2 YFSETQ. CDR3 loop: CASSLGAGELTDTQYF. In DNA, the CDR3 is TGCGCCAGCAGCTTGGGGGCGGGGGAGCTCACAGATACGCAGTATTTT. The variable domain in full, completed from reference TRBV5-1 and TRBJ2-3, reads KAGVTQTPRYLIKTRGQQVTLSCSPISGHRSVSWYQQTPGQGLQFLFEYFSETQRNKGNFPGRFSGRQFSNSRSEMNVSTLELGDSALYLCASSLGAGELTDTQYFGPGTRLTVL.

This chain uses TRBV5-6 with TRBJ2-1; the match to TRBD2 covers 8 bases. The length of the CDR3 is 17 residues. CDR1 and CDR2 (germline): SGHDT, YYEEEE. The V gene end was trimmed by 1 base and the J gene end by 3 bases; junction bases not matched to a gene: 9. In nucleotides, the CDR3 is TGTGCCAGCAGCTTGTACTCAGCGGGGGATTTCTACAATGAGCAGTTCTTC. Protein: CASSLYSAGDFYNEQFF. The full variable domain, with the rest looked up from reference TRBV5-6 and TRBJ2-1, is DAGVTQSPTHLIKTRGQQVTLRCSPKSGHDTVSWYQQALGQGPQFIFQYYEEEERQRGNFPDRFSGHQFPNYSSELNVNALLLGDSALYLCASSLYSAGDFYNEQFFGPGTRLTVL.

V and J are TRBV4-3 and TRBJ1-3, with unresolved D. Trimming pared 4 bases from V and 2 bases from J, leaving 12 bases between. Germline CDR1 is LGHNA and CDR2 is YSLEER. The CDR3 extends over 15 amino acids. The CDR3 loop is CASSPLTGTGNTIYF. The CDR3 nucleotides are TGCGCCAGCAGCCCCCTGACGGGTACTGGAAACACCATATATTTT.

The genes are TRBV19 and TRBJ2-1; the match to TRBD1 covers 8 bases. Germline values: CDR1 LNHDA, CDR2 SQIVND (reference sequence). Trimming removed 11 bases from V and 4 bases from J; junction bases left unmatched: 10. The CDR3 consists of 14 residues. The CDR3 DNA is TGTGCCTCCCGAGGGCAGGGGGCTTACAATGAGCAGTTCTTC. It is translated as CASRGQGAYNEQFF.

The gene calls are TRBV6-4 and TRBJ2-1, with 8 bases that match TRBD1. The CDR3 is 19 amino acids. CDR1 MRHNA and CDR2 SNTAGT come from the germline V gene. The J segment lost 6 bases and the V segment lost 8 bases, leaving 24 bases of the junction unmatched. CDR3 DNA sequence: TGTGCCAGCCCCCGAGGGGACAGGCGGTCTTCGATGCATTGCAATGAGCAGTTCTTC. Its translation is CASPRGDRRSSMHCNEQFF.

The chain links TRBV4-1 to TRBJ1-5; 7 bases agree with TRBD1. V was pared by 1 base and J by 5 bases, with 5 bases of the junction left unmatched. Germline assignment: CDR1 MGHRA and CDR2 YSYEKL. There are 15 residues in the CDR3. CDR3 in DNA: TGCGCCAGCAGCCAAGTGACAGGGATCTATCAGCCCCAGCATTTT. It is translated as CASSQVTGIYQPQHF.

V usage is TRBV28 and J usage is TRBJ2-5, with D possibly matching TRBD1 (6 bases). The V gene's germline CDR1 is MDHEN and CDR2 SYDVKM. The CDR3 sequence is 16 residues long. Trimming removed 7 bases from V and 1 base from J, with 19 bases in between. CDR3 residues: CASIGQYRESQETQYF. The CDR3 DNA follows: TGTGCCAGCATAGGCCAGTACAGGGAGAGCCAAGAGACCCAGTACTTC.

The gene calls are TRBV4-3 and TRBJ2-1; the D gene is possibly TRBD2 (7 bases). Looked up from germline, CDR1 is LGHNA and CDR2 is YSLEER. The CDR3 contains 16 residues. V was clipped by 4 bases and J by 4 bases, with 17 bases between them. This CDR3 is CASSLIGGGAYNEQFF. CDR3 DNA sequence: TGCGCCAGCAGCCTAATAGGAGGGGGGGCTTACAATGAGCAGTTCTTC.